These T cell receptor beta chains were read from a single sample in a study of post-analysis software for immune sequencing data. TCRdb reprocessed the PCR reads with MiXCR, giving one entry per CDR3 protein. The sample has some 700,000 distinct CDR3 sequences, roughly three fifths seen once; the top ten hold around 10%. The sequenced sample consisted of blood. These TCRs come from a girl between 2 and 10 years old with multiple sclerosis. Each CDR3 is given with its conserved first and last residue. D genes are given only for firm matches. Only some rows state a clone size, as once, few, many or a class for expanded clones.

J | D | V | size | DNA | CDR3
TRBJ2-3 | TRBD2 | TRBV7-6 | NA | TGTGCCAGCAGCTTAGCACCAGAAGCGGGGGGGAAGGCAGATACGCAGTATTTT | CASSLAPEAGGKADTQYF
TRBJ2-5 | NA | TRBV29-1 | NA | TGCAGCGTCCCCAGTACAGGGAAAGAGACCCAGTACTTC | CSVPSTGKETQYF
TRBJ2-1 | NA | TRBV5-1 | NA | TGCGCCAGCAGCTCGGGACTGCACGACTTTTACAATGAGCAGTTCTTC | CASSSGLHDFYNEQFF
TRBJ1-1 | NA | TRBV30 | NA | TGTGCCTGGAATTGGGGGGCTGGGTACGTCACTGAAGCTTTCTTT | CAWNWGAGYVTEAFF
TRBJ2-7 | TRBD2 | TRBV9 | NA | TGTGCCAGCAGCGTAAGCGCCGTAGCGGGGTATGGCGAGCAGTACTTC | CASSVSAVAGYGEQYF
TRBJ2-3 | TRBD1 | TRBV29-1 | NA | TGCAGCGTTACTGGGACAGGGGGTCGAGATACGCAGTATTTT | CSVTGTGGRDTQYF
TRBJ2-5 | NA | TRBV4-1 | NA | TGCGCCAGCAGCCAAGATCCCTGGGGCCGAGGGGAGCAGTACTTC | CASSQDPWGRGEQYF
TRBJ1-2 | NA | TRBV12-3/TRBV12-4 | NA | TGTGCCAGCAGTTTGGGGGCGGATGGCTACACCTTC | CASSLGADGYTF
TRBJ2-7 | TRBD2 | TRBV27 | NA | TGTGCCAGCAGGGGGGGGAGTGGCAGTTCTTTCCACGAGCAGTACTTC | CASRGGSGSSFHEQYF
TRBJ2-5 | TRBD2 | TRBV6-5 | NA | TGTGCCAGCAGTTCGGGACTAGCTTGGGAGACCCAGTACTTC | CASSSGLAWETQYF
TRBJ1-1 | TRBD1 | TRBV27 | NA | TGTGCCAGCAGCACCACAGGGGATCCGAACACTGAAGCTTTCTTT | CASSTTGDPNTEAFF
TRBJ1-1 | NA | TRBV12-3/TRBV12-4 | NA | TGTGCCAGCACCCCCAACATGAACACTGAAGCTTTCTTT | CASTPNMNTEAFF
TRBJ2-1 | NA | TRBV29-1 | NA | TGCAGCGTTCCACGCTCCTACAATGAGCAGTTCTTC | CSVPRSYNEQFF
TRBJ2-7 | NA | TRBV3-1 | few | TGTGCCAGCAGCCAAGATGAGGTGGTCTACGAGCAGTACTTC | CASSQDEVVYEQYF
TRBJ2-3 | NA | TRBV29-1 | NA | TGCAGCGTTGAAGATCCGGCAGGCCACCCTTATACGCAGTATTTT | CSVEDPAGHPYTQYF
TRBJ2-3 | TRBD2 | TRBV28 | few | TGTGCCAGCTCCAGTGGGACTAGCGGAGACACAGATACGCAGTATTTT | CASSSGTSGDTDTQYF
TRBJ1-2 | NA | TRBV12-3/TRBV12-4 | NA | TGTGCCAGCAGGCGGGAGGACTATGGCTACACCTTC | CASRREDYGYTF
TRBJ2-5 | TRBD2 | TRBV20-1 | few | TGCAGTGCCCAGACTAGCGTAGGGTCAGGGACCCAGTACTTC | CSAQTSVGSGTQYF
TRBJ1-1 | NA | TRBV12-3/TRBV12-4 | NA | TGTGCCAGCAGCCCGGAGACCCCTGAAGCTTTCTTT | CASSPETPEAFF
TRBJ2-7 | NA | TRBV5-5 | NA | TGTGCCAGCACCCGAGGGGTACCCCTCGCCGAGCAGTACTTC | CASTRGVPLAEQYF
TRBJ2-7 | NA | TRBV27 | NA | TGTGCCAGCAAAGGGAGGACCAACTCCTACGAGCAGTACTTC | CASKGRTNSYEQYF
TRBJ1-1 | TRBD1 | TRBV4-1 | NA | TGCGCCAGCAGCAGGACAGGGGGCGCGGTAGGAGCTTTCTTT | CASSRTGGAVGAFF
TRBJ1-1 | TRBD1 | TRBV7-9 | NA | TGTGCCAGCAGCTTCGGGACAGACACTGAAGCTTTCTTT | CASSFGTDTEAFF
TRBJ2-1 | NA | TRBV6-2/TRBV6-3 | NA | TGTGCCAGCAGTCCTTCCTCACTAGGCAATGAGCAGTTCTTC | CASSPSSLGNEQFF
TRBJ2-1 | NA | TRBV7-2 | NA | TGTGCCAGCAGCCTCGGACGAGCGGAGCAGTTCTTC | CASSLGRAEQFF
TRBJ2-1 | NA | TRBV7-2 | few | TGTGCCAGCAGCTTAGACTTCGGTGCCTACAATGAGCAGTTCTTC | CASSLDFGAYNEQFF
TRBJ2-5 | NA | TRBV20-1 | NA | TGCAGTGCTAGAGGTCAACGCGGGGGCGAGACCCAGTACTTC | CSARGQRGGETQYF
TRBJ1-5 | NA | TRBV7-3 | NA | TGTGCCAGCAGCTTAAGGCCTGGGGACCCCCAGCATTTT | CASSLRPGDPQHF
TRBJ2-1 | NA | TRBV20-1 | NA | TGCAGTGCAAGAATAGGGAAGGGGAAAGAGCAGTTCTTC | CSARIGKGKEQFF
TRBJ2-2 | NA | TRBV29-1 | NA | TGCAGCGCGGGGACATACCCGAACACCGGGGAGCTGTTTTTT | CSAGTYPNTGELFF
TRBJ2-7 | TRBD2 | TRBV7-2 | NA | TGTGCCAGCAGACCCCCGGGACTAGCGGGAGGGGCCTACGAGCAGTACTTC | CASRPPGLAGGAYEQYF
TRBJ1-1 | TRBD1 | TRBV5-1 | NA | TGCGCCAGCAGCCTCGACAGGGAGACTGAAGCTTTCTTT | CASSLDRETEAFF
TRBJ2-7 | NA | TRBV7-8 | few | TGTGCCAGCAGCTTACAGGAGTCCTACGAGCAGTACTTC | CASSLQESYEQYF
TRBJ2-5 | TRBD2 | TRBV7-3 | few | TGTGCCAGCAGCTTAAACGCGGGAGCCCCCCAAGAGACCCAGTACTTC | CASSLNAGAPQETQYF
TRBJ2-3 | TRBD2 | TRBV11-2 | NA | TGTGCCAGCAGCCCCCCGGGACTAGTGGGGATCAGAGGTACGCAGTATTTT | CASSPPGLVGIRGTQYF
TRBJ2-3 | TRBD2 | TRBV27 | NA | TGTGCCAGCAGTTTAACGAATAGCGGGTCCACAGATACGCAGTATTTT | CASSLTNSGSTDTQYF
TRBJ2-7 | TRBD1 | TRBV11-2 | few | TGTGCCAGCAGCCCAACGGGACAGGGGGCTTCTAGACTCTACGAGCAGTACTTC | CASSPTGQGASRLYEQYF
TRBJ2-1 | NA | TRBV20-1 | NA | TGCAGTGCTAGACTCCCGGGGGCCTACAATGAGCAGTTCTTC | CSARLPGAYNEQFF
TRBJ2-5 | TRBD2 | TRBV11-1 | few | TGTGCCAGCAGCTTGGTCGTCGGGGCTAGCGGGGCGGCTTGGCGACCCCAAGAGACCCAGTACTTC | CASSLVVGASGAAWRPQETQYF
TRBJ1-2 | NA | TRBV7-2 | NA | TGTGCCAGCAGCTCCCAGGGGATGGTCTATGGCTACACCTTC | CASSSQGMVYGYTF
TRBJ2-7 | TRBD1 | TRBV20-1 | NA | TGCAGTGCTAGTTTAACCGGGACAGGAGGCTACGAGCAGTACTTC | CSASLTGTGGYEQYF
TRBJ2-3 | TRBD2 | TRBV5-4 | NA | TGTGCCAGCAGCCAGGGGCGGGGGGATGCAGATACGCAGTATTTT | CASSQGRGDADTQYF
TRBJ1-1 | NA | TRBV20-1 | NA | TGCAGTGCTAGAGAAAGGGGGACTGAAGCTTTCTTT | CSARERGTEAFF
TRBJ2-7 | TRBD1 | TRBV10-3 | few | TGTGCCATCAGTTCAGGGGGCGAGCAGTACTTC | CAISSGGEQYF
TRBJ1-5 | NA | TRBV6-2/TRBV6-3 | NA | TGTGCCAGCAGTATAACTCCTCCCGGTGTCCCCCAGCATTTT | CASSITPPGVPQHF
TRBJ2-7 | NA | TRBV3-1 | NA | TGTGCCAGCAGCCAAGAAGGCCTTCTCTCCTACGAGCAGTACTTC | CASSQEGLLSYEQYF
TRBJ2-4 | TRBD2 | TRBV6-1 | NA | TGTGCCACCCATCCGGGACTAGCGGGGGGACTAGCCAAAAACATTCAGTACTTC | CATHPGLAGGLAKNIQYF
TRBJ1-1 | NA | TRBV25-1 | NA | TGTGCCAGCAGGACTTGGGGGACAAACACTGAAGCTTTCTTT | CASRTWGTNTEAFF
TRBJ2-7 | NA | TRBV27 | few | TGTGCCAGCAGTGTATCAGGGCCGAGGTACGAGCAGTACTTC | CASSVSGPRYEQYF
TRBJ2-1 | NA | TRBV3-1 | few | TGTGCCAGCAGCCAACCCGACAATGAGCAGTTCTTC | CASSQPDNEQFF
TRBJ1-5 | NA | TRBV6-5 | few | TGTGCCAGCAGTTACACGGGGGCTTATCAGCCCCAGCATTTT | CASSYTGAYQPQHF
TRBJ2-3 | NA | TRBV7-2 | few | TGTGCCAGCAGCCGCAGGGAGGCCTCAGATACGCAGTATTTT | CASSRREASDTQYF
TRBJ2-5 | TRBD2 | TRBV6-5 | NA | TGTGCCAGCGGGATATCGGCGGGGGGCCGGGAAAAGTACTTC | CASGISAGGREKYF
TRBJ2-1 | TRBD2 | TRBV5-1 | NA | TGCGCCAGCAGCGCTAACCTAGCGGGAGGGCCCGATGAGCAGTTCTTC | CASSANLAGGPDEQFF
TRBJ1-5 | NA | TRBV27 | NA | TGTGCCAGCTCGAGCTTGGGAGGGGACAATCAGCCCCAGCATTTT | CASSSLGGDNQPQHF
TRBJ2-5 | NA | TRBV7-3 | many | TGTGCCAGCAGCTTAATCGGGTACTTC | CASSLIGYF
TRBJ2-1 | TRBD2 | TRBV5-1 | many | TGCGCCAGCAGCTCCGCCGGGACTAGCTCCTACAATGAGCAGTTCTTC | CASSSAGTSSYNEQFF
TRBJ1-1 | NA | TRBV7-9 | NA | TGTGCCAGCAGCACCCGTTTGAACACTGAAGCTTTCTTT | CASSTRLNTEAFF